A single sample gave rise to the 26 T cell receptor beta chains below, sequenced in a study of cytotoxic CD8 clonotypes in ibrutinib-treated CLL. The table came from immunoSEQ multiplex PCR; TCRdb's copy has only in-frame clones and leaves some out. Altogether approximately 190,000 clones are present, approximately 70% being singletons, with the ten largest covering 5.5% to 7%. Material: PBMCs, obtained after 12 months of ibrutinib treatment. The receptors were sampled from a human donor with chronic lymphocytic leukemia.

The V gene is TRBV7-9, the J gene TRBJ1-1, with D uncertain. Germline CDR1 SEHNR, CDR2 FQNEAQ (reference sequence). V lost 5 bases to trimming and J lost 2 bases, with 9 bases between them. The CDR3 is made up of 13 amino acids. The CDR3 loop reads CASSPISNTEAFF. CDR3 DNA sequence: TGTGCCAGCAGCCCCATCAGTAACACTGAAGCTTTCTTT.

The chain links TRBV2 to TRBJ2-7; D is possibly TRBD2 (5 bases). The V end lost 8 bases, the J end lost 0 bases, and 11 bases lay between the germline ends. Germline CDR1 and CDR2: SNHLY and FYNNEI. This CDR3 is 13 amino acids long. Here the CDR3 DNA reads TGTGCCAGCGGGGAGACAAGCTCCTACGAGCAGTACTTC. Its translation is CASGETSSYEQYF.

CDR3 sequence reads: CASRLAGHGELFF. CDR3 DNA sequence: TGTGCCAGTAGACTAGCGGGCCACGGGGAGCTGTTTTTT. The chain employs TRBV19 and TRBJ2-2, with TRBD2 identical over 9 bases. V shed 6 bases, J shed 7 bases, and the junction held 3 bases outside the gene matches. CDR1 is LNHDA and CDR2 is SQIVND in the germline V gene (reference sequence). The CDR3 spans 13 residues.

CDR3 protein: CASSLSYQPQHF. CDR3 DNA: TGTGCCAGCAGTTTAAGCTATCAGCCCCAGCATTTT. The chain links TRBV27 to TRBJ1-5, with D uncertain. The CDR3 has 12 residues. V lost 2 bases to trimming and J lost 5 bases, with 4 bases between them. Germline V gives CDR1 MNHEY, CDR2 SMNVEV (reference sequence).

The rearrangement links TRBV27 to TRBJ2-1; D possibly corresponds to TRBD1 (6 bases). Germline V CDR1 and CDR2: MNHEY, SMNVEV (reference sequence). Trimming left V 6 bases short and J 5 bases short, with 23 bases between. This CDR3 has 17 residues. In DNA form, the CDR3 reads TGTGCCAGCAGGCGGACAGCCAGTCTATTCATCAACAATGAGCAGTTCTTC. Protein product: CASRRTASLFINNEQFF.

The chain links TRBV7-2 to TRBJ1-3, with D perhaps TRBD1 (6 bases). This CDR3 is 15 amino acids long. Trimming left V 4 bases short and J 3 bases short, with 13 bases between. Germline V CDR1 and CDR2: SGHTA, FQGNSA. Here the CDR3 DNA reads TGTGCCAGCAGCTCGACAGGCTCGATTGGAAACACCATATATTTT. Encoded protein: CASSSTGSIGNTIYF.

The rearrangement uses TRBV6-6 and TRBJ2-7; 13 bases align to TRBD2. The length of the CDR3 is 15 residues. The V and J ends lost 5 bases and 4 bases, in that order; junction bases with no gene match: 5. The germline V gene encodes CDR1 MNHNY and CDR2 SVGAGI (reference sequence). The CDR3 protein is CASSRTSGSSYEQYF. The CDR3 DNA follows: TGTGCCAGCAGTCGGACTAGCGGGAGCAGTTACGAGCAGTACTTC.

At least ten counts were recorded for this clone. The rearrangement links TRBV12-2 to TRBJ1-1; no DNA check was done on the table's D call, TRBD1. TRBV12-2 is a pseudogene locus. The CDR3 loop spans 13 amino acids. CDR3 DNA sequence: TGTGCAAGTCGCTATGACAGGAACACTGAAGCTTTCTTT. This sequence encodes CASRYDRNTEAFF.

The chain joins TRBV25-1 to TRBJ1-2; D might be TRBD1 (5 bases). V was shortened by 0 bases and J by 3 bases, with 11 bases between the two germline ends. CDR1 and CDR2 (germline): MGHDK, SYGVNS. The CDR3 has 15 residues. DNA for the CDR3: TGTGCCAGCAGTGAATATAGCTCGGGGGACTATGGCTACACCTTC. It specifies CASSEYSSGDYGYTF.

The genes are TRBV18 and TRBJ2-5; TRBD1 is a possible D gene (5 bases). V was shortened by 2 bases and J by 3 bases, with 10 bases between the two germline ends. The CDR3 contains 14 residues. Germline V gives CDR1 KGHSH, CDR2 LQKENI. CDR3 nucleotide sequence: TGTGCCAGCTCACCAGGGGCAGGGAAAGAGACCCAGTACTTC. Translated: CASSPGAGKETQYF.

This sequence joins TRBV19 and TRBJ1-2; D not certain. CDR3 length equals 12 residues. V shed 10 bases and J shed 4 bases, with 13 bases lying between them. CDR1 is LNHDA, CDR2 SQIVND, per germline (reference sequence). CDR3: CATGRGFYGYTF. CDR3 nucleotide sequence: TGTGCCACTGGGCGTGGGTTCTATGGCTACACCTTC.

This chain uses TRBV7-6 with TRBJ1-1; no clear D. This CDR3 has 14 residues. Germline-derived CDR1 and CDR2 are SGHVS and FNYEAQ. Trimming stripped 3 bases from V and 0 bases from J, with 8 bases between. The CDR3 is CASSFTEVNTEAFF. As DNA, the CDR3 is TGTGCCAGCAGCTTTACGGAGGTGAACACTGAAGCTTTCTTT.

The rearrangement joins TRBV5-1 to TRBJ1-4, with 9 positions matching TRBD1. J was trimmed by 7 bases and V by 3 bases; bases with no gene match: 7. The CDR3 is 15 residues long. Germline CDR1 SGHRS, CDR2 YFSETQ. The CDR3 spells CASSSMGQGGEKLFF. CDR3 in DNA: TGCGCCAGCAGCTCAATGGGACAGGGAGGTGAAAAACTGTTTTTT.

The sample holds a few counts of this clone. This rearrangement joins TRBV7-2 to TRBJ2-1, with D tentatively TRBD2 (5 bases). This CDR3 comprises 11 residues. V lost 2 bases and J 15 bases, leaving 11 bases between the germline ends. CDR1 is SGHTA and CDR2 is FQGNSA in the germline V gene. CDR3 sequence reads: CASSLSTTPFF. CDR3 DNA: TGTGCCAGCAGCTTATCGACTACACCGTTCTTC.

V is TRBV11-2 and J is TRBJ2-1; D unclear. Trimming shortened V by 6 bases and J by 0 bases, and 12 bases separated the two germline ends. CDR1 is SGHAT, CDR2 FQNNGV, per germline. The CDR3 sequence is 15 residues long. The CDR3 nucleotides read TGTGCCAGCAGTCATGGCTGGTACTCCTACAATGAGCAGTTCTTC. Translated: CASSHGWYSYNEQFF.

This clone is a singleton in its sample. A read error may account for a junction end that differs from germline. V usage is TRBV28 and J usage is TRBJ2-7; 12 bases line up with TRBD2. Germline V gene lookup returns CDR1 MDHEN and CDR2 SYDVKM. The CDR3 is 12 residues long. As DNA, the CDR3 is TGTGCCAGCAGCCGAAACGGACTAGCGGGACTCTGG. It encodes CASSRNGLAGLW.

The chain employs TRBV6-1 and TRBJ1-2; D remains unclear. V was trimmed by 4 bases and J by 2 bases, leaving 8 bases between them. The CDR3 has 13 residues. Per germline, CDR1 MNHNS and CDR2 SASEGT. The CDR3 DNA reads as TGTGCCAGCAGTGCTACCAGCAACTATGGCTACACCTTC. Translation: CASSATSNYGYTF.

On this clone itself: This sample also contains other DNA sequences that code for the same CDR3. J is TRBJ1-5 and V is TRBV6-5, with 7 bases matching TRBD1. Germline V gene lookup returns CDR1 MNHEY and CDR2 SVGAGI. The length of the CDR3 is 14 residues. V shed 2 bases and J 6 bases; nucleotides not matched to a gene: 4. The CDR3 DNA reads TGTGCCAGCAGTTACGGAGGGGGCGGTCAGCCCCAGCATTTT. It encodes CASSYGGGGQPQHF.

This chain joins TRBV6-5 and TRBJ1-3; no clear D. The CDR3 contains 13 residues. Trimming cost V 7 bases and J 0 bases, with 7 bases left between them. Germline values: CDR1 MNHEY, CDR2 SVGAGI. CDR3 DNA sequence: TGTGCCAGCACCAGAACCTCTGGAAACACCATATATTTT. This codes for CASTRTSGNTIYF.

This clone came up a few times. The genes are TRBV5-4 and TRBJ1-5, with TRBD1 as a possible D gene (5 bases). Germline loops: CDR1 SGHNT, CDR2 YYREEE (reference sequence). V lost 0 bases to trimming and J lost 6 bases, with 16 bases between them. The CDR3 length is 16 residues. The CDR3 loop is CASSLGGGRKGQPQHF. The DNA for the CDR3 is TGTGCCAGCAGCTTGGGCGGGGGGAGGAAAGGTCAGCCCCAGCATTTT.

The rearrangement uses TRBV6-5 and TRBJ1-1; the D is unclear. There are 14 residues in the CDR3. Germline V gives CDR1 MNHEY, CDR2 SVGAGI. V lost 2 bases, J lost 1 base, and 8 bases lay in between. The CDR3 DNA follows: TGTGCCAGCAGTTACGGGCCAAGGAACACTGAAGCTTTCTTT. Translated, it gives CASSYGPRNTEAFF.

The rearrangement joins TRBV19 to TRBJ1-3; 7 nucleotides agree with TRBD1. The germline V gene has CDR1 LNHDA and CDR2 SQIVND (reference sequence). V gave up 1 base and J gave up 4 bases; unmatched junction bases: 4. This CDR3 is built from 15 residues. The CDR3 nucleotides are TGTGCCAGTAGTATAGCCACGGGACAGGGAAACACCATATATTTT. This sequence encodes CASSIATGQGNTIYF.

The J gene is TRBJ2-1, the V gene TRBV4-3, with TRBD2 matching over 14 bases. This CDR3 is built from 17 residues. The germline V gene has CDR1 LGHNA and CDR2 YSLEER. Unmatched junction bases numbered 8, after V lost 1 base and J lost 9 bases. In nucleotides, the CDR3 is TGCGCCAGCAGCCAAGGGGGGTGGGGACTAGCGGGAGCTGAGCAGTTCTTC. Protein sequence: CASSQGGWGLAGAEQFF.

This chain uses TRBV19 with TRBJ2-2; D remains unclear. The CDR3 runs to 14 residues. V was clipped by 5 bases and J by 0 bases, with 7 bases between them. Germline V gene data show CDR1 as LNHDA and CDR2 as SQIVND (reference sequence). This CDR3 is CASSGQSNTGELFF. The CDR3 region has the DNA TGTGCCAGTAGTGGGCAATCGAACACCGGGGAGCTGTTTTTT.

The chain has TRBV19 and TRBJ2-7, with TRBD2 matching 7 bases. The trim removed 7 bases at V and 0 bases at J, leaving 9 bases unmatched. This CDR3 contains 15 residues. Germline CDR1 reads LNHDA; CDR2 reads SQIVND (reference sequence). The CDR3 is CASTRTSAPSYEQYF. The CDR3 nucleotides are TGTGCCAGTACCCGAACTAGCGCGCCCTCCTACGAGCAGTACTTC. The full variable domain, completed using reference TRBV19 and TRBJ2-7, is DGGITQSPKYLFRKEGQNVTLSCEQNLNHDAMYWYRQDPGQGLRLIYYSQIVNDFQKGDIAEGYSVSREKKESFPLTVTSAQKNPTAFYLCASTRTSAPSYEQYFGPGTRLTVT.

The J gene is TRBJ2-4, the V gene TRBV4-2; tentative D call: TRBD1 (5 bases). The germline V and J ends were trimmed by 4 bases and 3 bases, with 13 bases remaining between them. The CDR3 has 15 residues. CDR1 LGHNA and CDR2 YNFKEQ come from the germline V gene. The CDR3 here is CASSPSQGGKNIQYF. DNA of the CDR3: TGTGCCAGCAGCCCATCGCAGGGTGGCAAAAACATTCAGTACTTC.